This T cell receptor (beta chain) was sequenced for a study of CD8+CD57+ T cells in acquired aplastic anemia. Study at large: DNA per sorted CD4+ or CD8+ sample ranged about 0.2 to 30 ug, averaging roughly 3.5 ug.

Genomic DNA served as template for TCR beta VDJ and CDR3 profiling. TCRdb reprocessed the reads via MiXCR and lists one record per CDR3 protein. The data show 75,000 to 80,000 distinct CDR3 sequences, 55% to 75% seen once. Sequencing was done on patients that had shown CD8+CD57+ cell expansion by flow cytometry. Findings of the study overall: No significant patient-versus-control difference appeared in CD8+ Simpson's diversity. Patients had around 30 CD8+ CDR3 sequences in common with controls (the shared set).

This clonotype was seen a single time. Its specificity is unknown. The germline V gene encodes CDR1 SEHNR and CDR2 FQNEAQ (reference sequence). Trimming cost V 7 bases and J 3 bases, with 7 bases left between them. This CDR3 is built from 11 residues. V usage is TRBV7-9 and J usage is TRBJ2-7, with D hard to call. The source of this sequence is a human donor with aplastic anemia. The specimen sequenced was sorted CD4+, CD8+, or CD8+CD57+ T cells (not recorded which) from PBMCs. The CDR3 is CASTTYYEQYF. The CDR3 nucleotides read TGTGCCAGCACCACGTACTACGAGCAGTACTTC.